Each of the 18 T cell receptor beta chains below was sequenced from the same sample in a study of T cell responses to AZD1222 COVID-19 vaccine. Clones were sequenced by immunoSEQ multiplex PCR, and TCRdb holds only the in-frame ones, with some missing. The data hold under 150,000 clones, with over 85% observed a single time. The specimen comprised peripheral blood, sampled on day 0 of AZD1222 vaccination. Receptor source: an adult in good health.

The rearrangement uses TRBV10-3 and TRBJ1-1; D perhaps matches TRBD1 (5 bases). The CDR3 contains 12 residues. The V end was cut by 10 bases, the J end by 1 base, with 10 bases between. Per the germline V gene, CDR1 is ENHRY and CDR2 is SYGVKD. This CDR3 is CATGTGNTEAFF. CDR3 in DNA: TGTGCCACGGGAACAGGGAACACTGAAGCTTTCTTT.

This chain joins TRBV7-2 and TRBJ2-7; 7 nucleotides line up with TRBD2. Trimming at V came to 5 bases and at J to 7 bases, leaving 17 bases not matched to a gene. CDR1 and CDR2 (germline): SGHTA, FQGNSA. The CDR3 is 16 residues long. The CDR3 sequence is CASSQILATGGGEQYF. The CDR3 DNA is TGTGCCAGCAGCCAGATACTAGCGACGGGGGGAGGTGAGCAGTACTTC.

This clone has more than one count but fewer than ten. The V gene is TRBV3-1 (or the pseudogene TRBV3-2), the J gene TRBJ1-1, with 7 bases that match TRBD1. The CDR3 loop spans 17 amino acids. The trim removed 3 bases at V and 0 bases at J, leaving 10 bases unmatched. Per the germline V gene, CDR1 is LGHDT and CDR2 is YNNKEL (reference sequence). CDR3 amino acids: CASSHTHTGQVNTEAFF. In nucleotides, the CDR3 is TGTGCCAGCAGCCATACACATACAGGACAGGTGAACACTGAAGCTTTCTTT.

The CDR3 coding sequence is TGTGCCAGCATAGAAAGTAAGCCCTCGGGTAATGAGCAGTTCTTC. Translated, it gives CASIESKPSGNEQFF. The gene calls are TRBV27 and TRBJ2-1, with D unclear. This CDR3 is built from 15 residues. Germline values: CDR1 MNHEY, CDR2 SMNVEV (reference sequence). Trimming shortened V by 7 bases and J by 7 bases, and 20 bases separated the two germline ends.

The chain has TRBV7-3 and TRBJ2-3; D possibly uses TRBD1 or TRBD2 (6 bases each). The CDR3 contains 14 residues. CDR1 is SGHTA and CDR2 is FQGTGA in the germline V gene. Trimming stripped 8 bases from V and 0 bases from J, with 12 bases between. CDR3 region: CASRGPASTDTQYF. For the CDR3, the DNA is TGTGCCAGCCGGGGGCCCGCTAGCACAGATACGCAGTATTTT.

This chain joins TRBV11-2 and TRBJ2-7; D unresolved. There are 16 residues in the CDR3. Germline assignment: CDR1 SGHAT and CDR2 FQNNGV. Trimming took off 1 base at V and 1 base at J, with 14 bases between the two ends. CDR3 sequence (DNA): TGTGCCAGCAGCTTAGTCCCCGGAGCCCCGTCCTACGAGCAGTACTTC. Encoded protein: CASSLVPGAPSYEQYF. The complete variable domain, with remaining parts taken from reference TRBV11-2 and TRBJ2-7, reads EAGVAQSPRYKIIEKRQSVAFWCNPISGHATLYWYQQILGQGPKLLIQFQNNGVVDDSQLPKDRFSAERLKGVDSTLKIQPAKLEDSAVYLCASSLVPGAPSYEQYFGPGTRLTVT.

The J gene is TRBJ1-5, the V gene TRBV27; D remains ambiguous. Germline CDR1 MNHEY, CDR2 SMNVEV (reference sequence). The CDR3 runs to 15 residues. The V gene lost 2 bases and the J gene lost 1 base, with 9 bases spanning the gap. As DNA, the CDR3 is TGTGCCAGCAGTTTAAACACGTACAGCAATCAGCCCCAGCATTTT. Its protein is CASSLNTYSNQPQHF.

The rearrangement links TRBV6-5 to TRBJ2-7; D gene uncertain. The CDR3 loop spans 11 amino acids. The V gene lost 9 bases and the J gene lost 2 bases, with 8 bases spanning the gap. Germline loops: CDR1 MNHEY, CDR2 SVGAGI. CDR3 in DNA: TGTGCCAGTGTAGGGACCTACGAGCAGTACTTC. Translation gives CASVGTYEQYF.

V and J are TRBV28 and TRBJ1-1; D is unclear. The CDR3 spans 17 residues. V was pared by 2 bases and J by 1 base, with 17 bases between. Germline CDR1 MDHEN, CDR2 SYDVKM. The CDR3 region is CASSLGGRFGGNTEAFF. The CDR3 nucleotides read TGTGCCAGCAGTTTAGGCGGCAGATTTGGAGGGAACACTGAAGCTTTCTTT.

V and J are TRBV5-4 and TRBJ2-3, with D perhaps matching TRBD2 (6 bases). Trimming stripped 0 bases from V and 1 base from J, with 15 bases between. The CDR3 has 17 residues. Germline CDR1 SGHNT, CDR2 YYREEE (reference sequence). DNA of the CDR3: TGTGCCAGCAGCTTGGGGTTGGGAGGAGGAGGCACAGATACGCAGTATTTT. Translated, it gives CASSLGLGGGGTDTQYF.

This chain uses TRBV7-9 with TRBJ2-5; D could derive from TRBD1 or TRBD2 (6 bases each). The V end lost 5 bases, the J end lost 4 bases, and 11 bases lay between the germline ends. The CDR3 contains 13 residues. Germline values: CDR1 SEHNR, CDR2 FQNEAQ (reference sequence). The CDR3 loop is CASSPRGAETQYF. CDR3 DNA sequence: TGTGCCAGCAGCCCAAGGGGGGCAGAGACCCAGTACTTC.

The chain recombines TRBV6-5 with TRBJ2-2; maybe TRBD2 (6 bases). The ends were cut back, 0 bases at V and 6 bases at J, with 8 bases in the middle. Germline lookup yields CDR1 MNHEY and CDR2 SVGAGI. The CDR3 consists of 14 residues. In nucleotides, the CDR3 is TGTGCCAGCAGTTACTCGGGGGGTTCCGGGGAGCTGTTTTTT. It encodes CASSYSGGSGELFF.

V gene TRBV28 combines with J gene TRBJ2-7; weak D call: TRBD2 (6 bases). CDR3 length: 14 residues. Germline-derived CDR1 and CDR2 are MDHEN and SYDVKM. Trimming stripped 10 bases from V and 0 bases from J, with 16 bases between. The CDR3 reads CAIGLASSSYEQYF. The CDR3 nucleotides are TGTGCCATCGGTCTAGCGTCAAGCTCCTACGAGCAGTACTTC.

V is TRBV7-9 and J is TRBJ1-2; D possibly corresponds to TRBD1 (5 bases). The CDR3 loop spans 13 amino acids. V lost 1 base and J 3 bases, leaving 6 bases between the germline ends. Germline V lookup: CDR1 SEHNR, CDR2 FQNEAQ (reference sequence). The CDR3, as DNA: TGTGCCAGCAGCTTAGTAGGGGACTATGGCTACACCTTC. Its translation is CASSLVGDYGYTF. Complete variable domain (other parts from reference TRBV7-9 and TRBJ1-2): DTGVSQNPRHKITKRGQNVTFRCDPISEHNRLYWYRQTLGQGPEFLTYFQNEAQLEKSRLLSDRFSAERPKGSFSTLEIQRTEQGDSAMYLCASSLVGDYGYTFGSGTRLTVV.

A few counts support this clone. This chain uses TRBV28 with TRBJ1-5, with D tentatively TRBD1 (6 bases). V dropped 8 bases and J dropped 3 bases, with 11 bases sitting between them. CDR3 size: 13 residues. The germline V gene has CDR1 MDHEN and CDR2 SYDVKM. The CDR3 region has the DNA TGTGCCAGCTTGGACAGCCACAATCAGCCCCAGCATTTT. This translates into CASLDSHNQPQHF.

The V call is TRBV9, the J call TRBJ2-1; TRBD2 matches at 13 bases. Germline V gene sequence: CDR1 SGDLS, CDR2 YYNGEE. The junction had 8 bases not matched to a gene; V was cut back by 0 bases and J by 8 bases. The CDR3 totals 17 residues. The CDR3 protein is CASSVEGGLAGAHEQFF. Written as DNA, the CDR3 is TGTGCCAGCAGCGTAGAGGGCGGACTAGCGGGAGCTCATGAGCAGTTCTTC. Combining the CDR3 with reference TRBV9 and TRBJ2-1 gives the whole variable domain DSGVTQTPKHLITATGQRVTLRCSPRSGDLSVYWYQQSLDQGLQFLIQYYNGEERAKGNILERFSAQQFPDLHSELNLSSLELGDSALYFCASSVEGGLAGAHEQFFGPGTRLTVL.

The chain has TRBV9 and TRBJ2-7, with 7 nucleotides matching TRBD1. Germline CDR1 SGDLS, CDR2 YYNGEE. This CDR3 region has 14 residues. Trimming removed 0 bases from V and 5 bases from J; junction bases left unmatched: 5. The CDR3 DNA sequence: TGTGCCAGCAGCGTAGATGGACAGGAGCACGAGCAGTACTTC. Amino acids: CASSVDGQEHEQYF.

This sequence joins TRBV30 and TRBJ2-7; no firm D call. CDR3 size: 13 residues. Looked up from germline, CDR1 is GTSNPN and CDR2 is SVGIG (reference sequence). With 0 bases removed from V and 3 bases from J, the gap between germline ends came to 9 bases. CDR3 sequence (DNA): TGTGCCTGGAGTGTAGGGCTCAACTACGAGCAGTACTTC. The encoded protein is CAWSVGLNYEQYF.